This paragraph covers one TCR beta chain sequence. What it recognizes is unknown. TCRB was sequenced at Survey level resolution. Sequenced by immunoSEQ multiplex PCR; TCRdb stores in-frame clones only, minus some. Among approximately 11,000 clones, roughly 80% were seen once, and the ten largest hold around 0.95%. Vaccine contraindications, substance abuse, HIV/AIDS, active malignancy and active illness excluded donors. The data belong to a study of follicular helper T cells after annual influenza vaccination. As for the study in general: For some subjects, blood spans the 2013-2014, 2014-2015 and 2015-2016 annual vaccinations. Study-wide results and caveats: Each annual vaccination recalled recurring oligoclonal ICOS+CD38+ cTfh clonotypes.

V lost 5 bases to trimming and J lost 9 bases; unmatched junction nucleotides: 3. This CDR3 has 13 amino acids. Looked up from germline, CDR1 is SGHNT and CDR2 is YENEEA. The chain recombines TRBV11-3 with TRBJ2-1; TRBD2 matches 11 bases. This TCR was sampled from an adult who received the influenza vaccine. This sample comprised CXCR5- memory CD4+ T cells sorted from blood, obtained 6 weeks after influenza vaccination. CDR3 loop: CASSVAGGGEQFF. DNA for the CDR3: TGTGCCAGCAGCGTAGCGGGGGGGGGTGAGCAGTTCTTC. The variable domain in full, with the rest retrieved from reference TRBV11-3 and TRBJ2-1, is EAGVVQSPRYKIIEKKQPVAFWCNPISGHNTLYWYLQNLGQGPELLIRYENEEAVDDSQLPKDRFSAERLKGVDSTLKIQPAELGDSAVYLCASSVAGGGEQFFGPGTRLTVL.